The entry that follows covers one T cell receptor (beta chain) sequence. The antigen remains unidentified. The sample is drawn from a study of cytomegalovirus exposure and HLA in healthy donors. Study results and limitations: Reportedly, a later analysis found an Asian-associated ancestry cluster had fewer N-insertions than the roughly 670-donor mean. In a later analysis, the majority of CMV-associated beta chains seemingly showed HLA restriction.

The length of the CDR3 is 14 residues. The V gene's germline CDR1 is MDHEN and CDR2 SYDVKM. Trimming took 6 bases from V and 6 from J, leaving 15 bases between them. PCR employed 60 Vbeta and 13 Jbeta primers. This table comes from immunoSEQ multiplex PCR, and its TCRdb copy is limited to in-frame clones, with some not included. This table holds 130,000 to 150,000 clones, just under 85% found once. This sequence was found in a woman aged 60-75 years in good health and CMV-seropositive. Sequenced: PBMCs. The chain joins TRBV28 to TRBJ2-1, with D maybe TRBD2 (6 bases). The CDR3 region is CASRRGDRTNEQFF. The CDR3 bases are TGTGCCAGCAGGCGGGGAGACCGAACCAATGAGCAGTTCTTC.